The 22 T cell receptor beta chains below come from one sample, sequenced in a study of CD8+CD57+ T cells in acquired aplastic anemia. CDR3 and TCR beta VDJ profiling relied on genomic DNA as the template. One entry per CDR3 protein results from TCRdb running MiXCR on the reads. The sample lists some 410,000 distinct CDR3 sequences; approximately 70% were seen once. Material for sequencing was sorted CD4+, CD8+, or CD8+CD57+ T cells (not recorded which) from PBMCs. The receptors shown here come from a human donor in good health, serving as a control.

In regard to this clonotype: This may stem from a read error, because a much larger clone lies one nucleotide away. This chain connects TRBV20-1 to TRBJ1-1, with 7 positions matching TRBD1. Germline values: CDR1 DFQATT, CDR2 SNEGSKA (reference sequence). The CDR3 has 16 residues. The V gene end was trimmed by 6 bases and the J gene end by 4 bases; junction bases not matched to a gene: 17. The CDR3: CSAGQAGTRSGTEAFF. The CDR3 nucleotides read TGCAGTGCCGGACAGGCCGGGACAAGATCGGGCACTGAAGCTTTCTTT.

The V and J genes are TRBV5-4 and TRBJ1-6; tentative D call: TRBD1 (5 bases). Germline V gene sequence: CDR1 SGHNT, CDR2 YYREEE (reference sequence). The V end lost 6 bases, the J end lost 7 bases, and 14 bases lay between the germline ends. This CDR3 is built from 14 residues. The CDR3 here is CASNKAGGNSPLHF. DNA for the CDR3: TGTGCCAGCAACAAGGCCGGGGGGAATTCACCCCTCCACTTT.

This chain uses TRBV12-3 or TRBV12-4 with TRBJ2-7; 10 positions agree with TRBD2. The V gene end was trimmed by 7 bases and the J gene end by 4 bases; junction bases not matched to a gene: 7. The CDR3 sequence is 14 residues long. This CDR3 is CASTPGTSAYEQYF. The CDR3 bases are TGTGCCAGCACCCCAGGGACTAGCGCATACGAGCAGTACTTC.

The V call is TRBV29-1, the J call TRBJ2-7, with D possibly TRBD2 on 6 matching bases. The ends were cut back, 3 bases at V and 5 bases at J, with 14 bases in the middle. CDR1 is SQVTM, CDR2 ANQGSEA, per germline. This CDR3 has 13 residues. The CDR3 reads CSVEKRETDEQYF. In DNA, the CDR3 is TGCAGCGTTGAGAAACGGGAGACCGACGAGCAGTACTTC.

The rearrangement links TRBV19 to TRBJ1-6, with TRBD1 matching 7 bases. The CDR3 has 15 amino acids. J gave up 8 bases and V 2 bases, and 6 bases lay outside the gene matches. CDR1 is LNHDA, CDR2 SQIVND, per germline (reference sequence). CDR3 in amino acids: CASSIFGTEHSPLHF. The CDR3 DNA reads TGTGCCAGTAGTATATTCGGGACAGAGCATTCACCCCTCCACTTT.

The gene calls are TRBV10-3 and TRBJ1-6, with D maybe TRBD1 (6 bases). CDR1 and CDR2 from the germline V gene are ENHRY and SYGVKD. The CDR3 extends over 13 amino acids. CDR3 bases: TGTACCACCTCGGGGGGCCTAAATTCACCCCTCCACTTT. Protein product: CTTSGGLNSPLHF.

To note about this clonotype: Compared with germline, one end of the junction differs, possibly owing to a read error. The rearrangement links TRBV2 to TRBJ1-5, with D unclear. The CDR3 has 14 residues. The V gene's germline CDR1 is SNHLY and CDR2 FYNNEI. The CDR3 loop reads CASGRQFTDTPYFF. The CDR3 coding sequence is TGTGCCAGCGGGCGGCAGTTCACAGATACGCCCTATTTTTTT. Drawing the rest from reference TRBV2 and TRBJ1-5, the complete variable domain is EPEVTQTPSHQVTQMGQEVILRCVPISNHLYFYWYRQILGQKVEFLVSFYNNEISEKSEIFDDQFSVERPDGSNFTLKIRSTKLEDSAMYFCASGRQFTDTPYFFGDGTRLSIL.

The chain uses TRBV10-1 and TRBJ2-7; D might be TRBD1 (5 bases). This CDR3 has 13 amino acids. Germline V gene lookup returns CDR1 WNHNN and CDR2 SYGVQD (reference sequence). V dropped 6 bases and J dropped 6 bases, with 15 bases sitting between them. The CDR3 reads CASSLVGEGEQYF. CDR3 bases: TGCGCCAGCAGCTTGGTAGGGGAAGGCGAGCAGTACTTC.

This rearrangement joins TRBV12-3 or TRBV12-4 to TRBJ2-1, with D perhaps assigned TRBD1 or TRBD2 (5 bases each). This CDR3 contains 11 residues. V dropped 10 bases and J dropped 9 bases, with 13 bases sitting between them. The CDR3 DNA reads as TGTGCCACAGGGACCCACACTGAGCAGTTCTTC. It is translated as CATGTHTEQFF.

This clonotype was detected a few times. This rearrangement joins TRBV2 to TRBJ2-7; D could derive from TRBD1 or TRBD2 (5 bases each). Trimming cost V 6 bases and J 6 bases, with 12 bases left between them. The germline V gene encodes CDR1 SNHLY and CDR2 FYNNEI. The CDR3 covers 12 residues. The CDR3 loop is CASSHRDPEQYV. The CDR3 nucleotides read TGTGCCAGCAGCCACCGGGACCCCGAGCAGTACGTC.

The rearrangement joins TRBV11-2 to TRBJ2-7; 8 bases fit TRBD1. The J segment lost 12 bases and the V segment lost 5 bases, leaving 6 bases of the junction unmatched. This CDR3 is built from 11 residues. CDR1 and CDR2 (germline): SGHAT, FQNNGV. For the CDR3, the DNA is TGTGCCAGCAGCCGACGGACAGGGCGGTACTTC. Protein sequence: CASSRRTGRYF.

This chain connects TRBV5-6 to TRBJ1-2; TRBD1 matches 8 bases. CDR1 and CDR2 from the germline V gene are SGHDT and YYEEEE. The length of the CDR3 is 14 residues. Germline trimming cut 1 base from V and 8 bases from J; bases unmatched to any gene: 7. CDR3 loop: CASSLWVRGRGYTF. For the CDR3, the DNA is TGTGCCAGCAGCTTGTGGGTCAGGGGGCGAGGCTACACCTTC.

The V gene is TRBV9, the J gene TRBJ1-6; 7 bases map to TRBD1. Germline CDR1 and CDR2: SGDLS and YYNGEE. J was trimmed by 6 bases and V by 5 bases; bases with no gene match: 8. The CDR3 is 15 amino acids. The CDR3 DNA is TGTGCCAGCAGTGCTACGACAGGGAGTAATTCACCCCTCCACTTT. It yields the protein CASSATTGSNSPLHF. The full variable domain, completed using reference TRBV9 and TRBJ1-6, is DSGVTQTPKHLITATGQRVTLRCSPRSGDLSVYWYQQSLDQGLQFLIQYYNGEERAKGNILERFSAQQFPDLHSELNLSSLELGDSALYFCASSATTGSNSPLHFGNGTRLTVT.

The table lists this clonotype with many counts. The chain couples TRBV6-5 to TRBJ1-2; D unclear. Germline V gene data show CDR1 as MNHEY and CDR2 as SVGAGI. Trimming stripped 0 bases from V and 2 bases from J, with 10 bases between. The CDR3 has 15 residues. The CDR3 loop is CASSYSGGPNYGYTF. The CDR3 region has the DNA TGTGCCAGCAGTTACTCCGGCGGACCGAACTATGGCTACACCTTC.

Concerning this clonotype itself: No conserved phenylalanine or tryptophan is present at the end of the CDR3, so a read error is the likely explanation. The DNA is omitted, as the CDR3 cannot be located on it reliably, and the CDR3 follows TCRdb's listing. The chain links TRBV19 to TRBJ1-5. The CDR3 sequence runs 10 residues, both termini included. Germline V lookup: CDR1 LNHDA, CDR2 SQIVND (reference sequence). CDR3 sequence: CASRNQPRQL.

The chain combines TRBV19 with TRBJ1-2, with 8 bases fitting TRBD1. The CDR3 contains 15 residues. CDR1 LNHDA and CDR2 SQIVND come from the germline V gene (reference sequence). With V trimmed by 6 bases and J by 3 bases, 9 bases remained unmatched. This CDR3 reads CASSVAPGQDYGYTF. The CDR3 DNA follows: TGTGCCAGTAGCGTCGCCCCGGGACAGGACTATGGCTACACCTTC.

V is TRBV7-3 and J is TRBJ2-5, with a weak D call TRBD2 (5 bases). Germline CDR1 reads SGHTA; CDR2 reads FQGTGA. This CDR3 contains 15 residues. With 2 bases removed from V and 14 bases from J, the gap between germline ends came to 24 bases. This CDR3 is CASSLSGINTEAFYF. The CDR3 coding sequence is TGTGCCAGCAGCTTATCGGGGATCAACACTGAAGCTTTCTACTTC. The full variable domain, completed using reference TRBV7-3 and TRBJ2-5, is GAGVSQTPSNKVTEKGKYVELRCDPISGHTALYWYRQSLGQGPEFLIYFQGTGAADDSGLPNDRFFAVRPEGSVSTLKIQRTERGDSAVYLCASSLSGINTEAFYFGPGTRLLVL.

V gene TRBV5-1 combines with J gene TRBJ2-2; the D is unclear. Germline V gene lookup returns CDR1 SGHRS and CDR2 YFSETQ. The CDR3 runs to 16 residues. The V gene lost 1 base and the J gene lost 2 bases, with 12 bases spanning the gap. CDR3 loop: CASSLTGQPNTGELFF. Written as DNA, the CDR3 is TGCGCCAGCAGCTTGACTGGGCAGCCAAACACCGGGGAGCTGTTTTTT.

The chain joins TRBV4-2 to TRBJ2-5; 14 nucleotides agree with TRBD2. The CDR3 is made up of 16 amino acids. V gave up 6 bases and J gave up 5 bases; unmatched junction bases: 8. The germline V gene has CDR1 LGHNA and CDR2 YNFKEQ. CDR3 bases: TGTGCCAGCAGTCGACTAGCGGGGGGGGGCGGGGAGACCCAGTACTTC. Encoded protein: CASSRLAGGGGETQYF.

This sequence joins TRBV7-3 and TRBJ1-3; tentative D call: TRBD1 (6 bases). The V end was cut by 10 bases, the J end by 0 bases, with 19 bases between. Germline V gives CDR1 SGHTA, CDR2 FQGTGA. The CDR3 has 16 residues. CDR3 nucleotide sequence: TGTGCCATCGAAGACAGGATATTTATCTCTGGAAACACCATATATTTT. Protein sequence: CAIEDRIFISGNTIYF.

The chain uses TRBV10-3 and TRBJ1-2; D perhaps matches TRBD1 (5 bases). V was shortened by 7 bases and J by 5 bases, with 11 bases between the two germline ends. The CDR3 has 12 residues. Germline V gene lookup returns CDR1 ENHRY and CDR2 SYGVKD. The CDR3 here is CAITQQGYGYTF. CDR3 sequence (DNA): TGTGCCATCACTCAGCAGGGATATGGCTACACCTTC.

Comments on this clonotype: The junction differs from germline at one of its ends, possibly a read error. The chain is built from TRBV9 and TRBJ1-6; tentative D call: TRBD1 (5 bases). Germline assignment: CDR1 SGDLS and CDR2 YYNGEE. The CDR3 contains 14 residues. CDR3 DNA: TGTGCCAGCAGCGCCCGACAGCCGCAGTCACCCATCCACTTT. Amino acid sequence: CASSARQPQSPIHF.